Sequencing of this T cell receptor beta chain was carried out in a study of post-analysis software for immune sequencing data. In this sample, this clonotype turned up many times. Sequencing libraries made from TCR beta cDNA carried unique molecular identifiers. TCRdb reprocessed the PCR reads with MiXCR, giving one entry per CDR3 protein. The table shows approximately 180,000 distinct CDR3 sequences, with 25% to 35% occurring only once. Sequencing input: blood. The TCR sequence derives from a girl aged 5 to 17 with multiple sclerosis.

The CDR3 protein is CASSGGGGEQYF. The CDR3 DNA sequence: TGCGCCAGCAGCGGCGGAGGGGGGGAGCAGTACTTC. The rearrangement links TRBV5-1 to TRBJ2-7; D is tentatively TRBD1 or TRBD2 (6 bases each). V gave up 4 bases and J gave up 7 bases, with 12 bases separating them. The CDR3 totals 12 residues. Germline-derived CDR1 and CDR2 are SGHRS and YFSETQ. Together with reference TRBV5-1 and TRBJ2-7, the CDR3 gives the full variable domain: KAGVTQTPRYLIKTRGQQVTLSCSPISGHRSVSWYQQTPGQGLQFLFEYFSETQRNKGNFPGRFSGRQFSNSRSEMNVSTLELGDSALYLCASSGGGGEQYFGPGTRLTVT.